The TCR beta chain described here comes from a study of blood T cell repertoires in COVID-19. Study-wide context: Whether acute or convalescent, the COVID-19 samples came from the United States, Italy and Spain.

The CDR3 consists of 13 residues. Germline V gene data show CDR1 as SGHVS and CDR2 as FQNEAQ. Trimming left V 3 bases short and J 8 bases short, with 13 bases between. Sequenced by immunoSEQ multiplex PCR; TCRdb stores in-frame clones only, minus some. The table shows about 280,000 clones, with approximately 78% occurring only once. The sequence was collected from a man aged 35-49 years who had been exposed to COVID-19. The V call is TRBV7-8, the J call TRBJ1-2; no firm D call. Sequenced input: PBMCs or T cells enriched from blood (not recorded which). This CDR3 is CASSFTDSYGYTF. The CDR3 DNA reads as TGTGCCAGCAGCTTCACAGATTCCTACGGCTACACCTTC.